The clone carrying this TCR beta chain appeared many times. Its antigen is still unknown. The source of the sample is a study of response to subunit inactivated influenza vaccine. Overall study findings and caveats: The authors offered the suggestion that each seasonal influenza vaccination recruits few new T cells.

Trimming took off 4 bases at V and 4 bases at J, with 16 bases between the two ends. The germline V gene has CDR1 SQVTM and CDR2 ANQGSEA. The CDR3 runs 14 residues. Each CDR3 protein gets one entry after TCRdb re-called the RT-PCR reads with MiXCR. Here the sample spans more than 550,000 distinct CDR3 sequences, 12% being singletons. This receptor was identified in a man aged 45-60 years who received an inactivated influenza vaccine. V and J are TRBV29-1 and TRBJ1-1, with no clear D. Material: PBMCs from blood, obtained on the day of vaccination. The CDR3 region has the DNA TGCAGCGTTGGGCCCCGGCTTATGGGCACTGAAGCTTTCTTT. Its translation: CSVGPRLMGTEAFF.